This TCR beta chain was recorded in a study of CD8 T cells in Susac syndrome. This CDR3 contains 12 residues. V was trimmed by 1 base and J by 5 bases, leaving 6 bases between them. Germline values: CDR1 SGHVS, CDR2 FNYEAQ. This clonotype has just a few counts. After extraction with the RNeasy kit, 0.5 to 1 ug of the RNA was reverse transcribed using random hexamers. TCRdb processed the immunoSEQ multiplex PCR reads anew with MiXCR; each CDR3 protein has one entry. The sample lists fewer than 300,000 distinct CDR3 sequences, approximately 85% seen once, with approximately 0.11% in the top ten. The specimen was CD8+ T cells from PBMCs. The rearrangement links TRBV7-6 to TRBJ2-7; D gene uncertain. The source of this sequence is a human donor with multiple sclerosis. CDR3 amino acids: CASSLDVDEQYF. CDR3 sequence (DNA): TGTGCCAGCAGCTTAGATGTAGACGAGCAGTACTTC. Complete variable domain (other parts from reference TRBV7-6 and TRBJ2-7): GAGVSQSPRYKVTKRGQDVALRCDPISGHVSLYWYRQALGQGPEFLTYFNYEAQQDKSGLPNDRFSAERPEGSISTLTIQRTEQRDSAMYRCASSLDVDEQYFGPGTRLTVT.